The entry below gives a single TCR beta chain sequence along with its context. This record belongs to a study of blood T cell repertoires in COVID-19. Overall study: Acute and convalescent COVID-19 samples came from the United States, Italy and Spain. The cDNA or gDNA used as material had been derived from T cells, B-cell-depleted T cells, or PBMCs.

Study processing details: Amplification with reference gene primers provided the estimates of nucleated cell counts. TCRdb keeps only in-frame clones here, not all; method: immunoSEQ multiplex PCR. V and J calls and clone size are copied from that table; D and trimming were computed from the DNA. The profile shows over 200,000 clones, roughly four fifths of them singletons. The source is a man in his forties who had recovered from COVID-19. The sequencing sample was made of PBMCs or T cells enriched from blood (not recorded which).

The CDR3: CASSSGGPYEQYF. CDR3 DNA: TGTGCCAGCAGCTCCGGAGGGCCCTACGAGCAGTACTTC. J is TRBJ2-7 and V is TRBV7-3, with D possibly TRBD2 on 6 matching bases. V was trimmed by 4 bases and J by 2 bases, leaving 9 bases between them. Per the germline V gene, CDR1 is SGHTA and CDR2 is FQGTGA. CDR3 length: 13 amino acids.